One and the same sample provided the 26 T cell receptor beta chains below, sequenced in a study of T-cell reconstitution after alpha-beta-depleted transplantation in children. Preparation of the TCRbeta library involved a method that used unique molecular identifiers. One entry per CDR3 protein results from TCRdb running MiXCR on the PCR reads. The sample has roughly 240,000 distinct CDR3 sequences, 6.5% to 10% seen once. Specimen: PBMCs, mostly from graft donor cells, collected 180 days after TCRalphabeta/CD19-depleted stem cell transplant. The source of these receptors is a male patient between 5 and 17 years old who had a stem cell transplant for acute lymphoblastic leukemia, so the T cells may come from the graft donor.

This clonotype has ten or more counts. The gene calls are TRBV4-1 and TRBJ2-1; D not certain. The ends were cut back, 0 bases at V and 3 bases at J, with 21 bases in the middle. Germline assignment: CDR1 MGHRA and CDR2 YSYEKL. The length of the CDR3 is 19 residues. In DNA form, the CDR3 reads TGCGCCAGCAGCCAAGATCGCGGCCACGGGTATCTACTCTACAATGAGCAGTTCTTC. It specifies CASSQDRGHGYLLYNEQFF.

The sample holds many counts of this clonotype. CDR3 nucleotide sequence: TGTGCCAGCAGCCTAGGAGGAAATTCACCCCTCCACTTT. It codes for CASSLGGNSPLHF. The chain uses TRBV12-3 or TRBV12-4 and TRBJ1-6; D is unclear. This CDR3 has 13 residues. Trimming pared 6 bases from V and 7 bases from J, leaving 10 bases between.

There are many counts of this clonotype. The V call is TRBV10-3, the J call TRBJ1-3; D gene unclear. The germline V gene has CDR1 ENHRY and CDR2 SYGVKD. The V and J ends lost 11 bases and 2 bases respectively, with 7 bases between them. The CDR3 is made up of 11 amino acids. This CDR3 is CAGGPGNTIYF. The DNA of the CDR3 is TGTGCCGGAGGGCCTGGAAACACCATATATTTT.

This clonotype was counted many times. This chain links TRBV20-1 with TRBJ2-4; 8 bases agree with TRBD2. CDR1 and CDR2 (germline): DFQATT, SNEGSKA (reference sequence). Germline trimming cut 0 bases from V and 6 bases from J; bases unmatched to any gene: 7. The CDR3 consists of 15 residues. For the CDR3, the DNA is TGCAGTGCTAGAGAGCCCCAGGGACTAGGAAACATTCAGTACTTC. This translates into CSAREPQGLGNIQYF.

This clonotype was counted ten times or more. The CDR3 protein is CSAPRDRPYEQYF. In DNA, the CDR3 is TGCAGTGCGCCCCGGGACAGGCCCTACGAGCAGTACTTC. The V gene is TRBV20-1, the J gene TRBJ2-7; 8 bases match TRBD1. Germline assignment: CDR1 DFQATT and CDR2 SNEGSKA (reference sequence). This CDR3 contains 13 residues. Trimming removed 6 bases from V and 2 bases from J; junction bases left unmatched: 6.

This chain uses TRBV20-1 with TRBJ2-1; 11 nucleotides match TRBD2. Germline CDR1 reads DFQATT; CDR2 reads SNEGSKA (reference sequence). The CDR3 totals 15 residues. Germline trimming cut 0 bases from V and 7 bases from J; bases unmatched to any gene: 5. The CDR3 is CSAREGTSGGNEQFF. The CDR3 DNA is TGCAGTGCTAGAGAAGGGACTAGCGGAGGAAATGAGCAGTTCTTC.

V gene TRBV6-5 combines with J gene TRBJ2-5, with 10 nucleotides matching TRBD2. The V segment lost 3 bases and the J segment 4 bases; nucleotides outside the gene matches: 2. CDR1 MNHEY and CDR2 SVGAGI come from the germline V gene. The CDR3 consists of 14 residues. The CDR3 coding sequence is TGTGCCAGCAGTTATCTAGCGGGGGTAGAGACCCAGTACTTC. It translates to CASSYLAGVETQYF.

A remark on this clonotype: A single base separates this from a much larger clone, so it may be a read error. The chain carries TRBV10-3 and TRBJ1-1; weak D call: TRBD1 (6 bases). Germline V gene lookup returns CDR1 ENHRY and CDR2 SYGVKD. This CDR3 region has 14 residues. V shed 7 bases and J shed 4 bases, with 16 bases lying between them. The CDR3 nucleotides are TGTGCCATCAAACCCGACAGGACGGGCACTGAAGCTTTCTTT. Its protein product is CAIKPDRTGTEAFF.

This clonotype was counted many times. J is TRBJ2-7 and V is TRBV5-1, with unresolved D. V shed 3 bases and J shed 3 bases, with 4 bases lying between them. The CDR3 is made up of 11 amino acids. Germline V lookup: CDR1 SGHRS, CDR2 YFSETQ. Here the CDR3 DNA reads TGCGCCAGCAGCTACGGCTACGAGCAGTACTTC. Amino acid sequence: CASSYGYEQYF.

This clonotype was recorded at least ten times. The V and J genes are TRBV7-2 and TRBJ1-1, with D possibly matching TRBD1 (5 bases). Trimming took off 1 base at V and 11 bases at J, with 14 bases between the two ends. The CDR3 loop spans 13 amino acids. Germline-derived CDR1 and CDR2 are SGHTA and FQGNSA. The CDR3 nucleotides read TGTGCCAGCAGCTTAGAGGGGAGGGAAAGCGCTTTCTTT. Its protein is CASSLEGRESAFF.

At least ten counts were recorded for this clonotype. The rearrangement uses TRBV12-3 or TRBV12-4 and TRBJ2-3, with D unclear. The CDR3 is 14 residues long. Deletions cut 3 bases from V and 1 base from J, with 8 bases between. CDR3 DNA: TGTGCCAGCAGTTTTTCTCCGGGCACAGATACGCAGTATTTT. It is translated as CASSFSPGTDTQYF.

This clonotype has a count of ten or more. V is TRBV7-2 and J is TRBJ2-2; a weak D match, TRBD2 (7 bases). The V and J ends lost 2 bases and 3 bases respectively, with 16 bases between them. The CDR3 extends over 17 amino acids. CDR1 SGHTA and CDR2 FQGNSA come from the germline V gene. As DNA, the CDR3 is TGTGCCAGCAGCTTATCAGGGGCGGGGGAGGACACCGGGGAGCTGTTTTTT. It is translated as CASSLSGAGEDTGELFF.

This clonotype was picked up many times. V gene TRBV10-3 combines with J gene TRBJ2-7; no firm D call. Germline CDR1 is ENHRY and CDR2 is SYGVKD. The V and J ends lost 3 bases and 1 base respectively, with 10 bases between them. The CDR3 runs 14 residues. The CDR3 loop reads CAISEEGRSYEQYF. CDR3 bases: TGTGCCATCAGTGAAGAAGGACGGTCCTACGAGCAGTACTTC.

This clonotype was seen at least ten times. The rearrangement uses TRBV9 and TRBJ1-6, with 7 bases identical to TRBD1. CDR1 SGDLS and CDR2 YYNGEE come from the germline V gene. The J segment lost 1 base and the V segment lost 1 base, leaving 8 bases of the junction unmatched. The CDR3 is 18 residues long. Written as DNA, the CDR3 is TGTGCCAGCAGCGTATCCGACAGGGAGGTTTCCTATAATTCACCCCTCCACTTT. Translated: CASSVSDREVSYNSPLHF.

This clonotype was seen many times. This chain uses TRBV11-2 with TRBJ2-1; 8 bases agree with TRBD1. This CDR3 has 14 residues. Germline values: CDR1 SGHAT, CDR2 FQNNGV. Unmatched junction bases numbered 11, after V lost 7 bases and J lost 9 bases. Here the CDR3 DNA reads TGTGCCAGCACATTGGGACAGGCCTCTCTTGAGCAGTTCTTC. This encodes CASTLGQASLEQFF.

This clonotype appeared many times. The CDR3 DNA reads as TGTGCCAGCAGCTTAGTCGGGTTTCGCGGGAGGAGAACAGATACGCAGTATTTT. Protein product: CASSLVGFRGRRTDTQYF. The chain links TRBV7-9 to TRBJ2-3; 8 positions match TRBD2. V was clipped by 1 base and J by 3 bases; unmatched bases: 12. The CDR3 is made up of 18 amino acids. The germline V gene encodes CDR1 SEHNR and CDR2 FQNEAQ (reference sequence).

To note about this clonotype: A single base separates this from a much larger clone, so it may be a read error. This rearrangement joins TRBV9 to TRBJ1-1; D is unresolved. CDR3 size: 15 residues. CDR1 SGDLS and CDR2 YYNGEE come from the germline V gene. V lost 0 bases and J lost 4, with 13 bases in between. CDR3 coding DNA: TGTGCCAGCAGCGTAGAACCGAACCCGGGCACTGAAGCTTTCTTT. This codes for CASSVEPNPGTEAFF. Complete variable domain (other parts from reference TRBV9 and TRBJ1-1): DSGVTQTPKHLITATGQRVTLRCSPRSGDLSVYWYQQSLDQGLQFLIQYYNGEERAKGNILERFSAQQFPDLHSELNLSSLELGDSALYFCASSVEPNPGTEAFFGQGTRLTVV.

This clonotype has a handful of counts. The chain links TRBV20-1 to TRBJ1-5; perhaps TRBD1 as D (5 bases). The CDR3 sequence is 14 residues long. Germline V lookup: CDR1 DFQATT, CDR2 SNEGSKA (reference sequence). V was cut by 0 bases and J by 2 bases, with 8 bases left in between. Written as DNA, the CDR3 is TGCAGTGCTAGAGACCCGGGGGGCAATCAGCCCCAGCATTTT. It translates to CSARDPGGNQPQHF.

The sample holds a few counts of this clonotype. The V and J genes are TRBV11-1 and TRBJ2-5; D gene uncertain. The CDR3 spans 13 residues. With 7 bases removed from V and 1 base from J, the gap between germline ends came to 10 bases. Germline CDR1 is SGHAT and CDR2 is FQDESV (reference sequence). The CDR3 loop is CASNSDGQETQYF. CDR3 nucleotides: TGTGCCAGCAACTCGGACGGCCAAGAGACCCAGTACTTC.

This clonotype was picked up many times. The chain employs TRBV11-2 and TRBJ2-5, with D maybe TRBD1 (5 bases). CDR3 length equals 17 residues. Germline CDR1 SGHAT, CDR2 FQNNGV. Trimming left V 3 bases short and J 4 bases short, with 21 bases between. Here the CDR3 reads CASSFRRTSNKIETQYF. The CDR3, as DNA: TGTGCCAGCAGCTTTAGACGGACATCTAATAAAATAGAGACCCAGTACTTC.

This clonotype was seen repeatedly, ten times or more. This chain joins TRBV27 and TRBJ2-5; D is unclear. Deletions cut 6 bases from V and 2 bases from J, with 10 bases between. This CDR3 contains 13 residues. The germline CDR1 and CDR2 sequences are MNHEY and SMNVEV (reference sequence). The CDR3 here is CASRRGRQETQYF. The CDR3 DNA reads TGTGCCAGCAGACGTGGACGGCAAGAGACCCAGTACTTC.

Details on this clonotype: Possible read error: a much larger clone is one base away. The chain has TRBV5-5 and TRBJ2-3; tentatively, D is TRBD2 (6 bases). CDR1 is SGHKS and CDR2 is YYEKEE in the germline V gene (reference sequence). The CDR3 contains 13 residues. The CDR3 is CDSSLERGDTQYF. The CDR3 DNA reads TGTGACAGCAGCCTCGAACGGGGGGATACGCAGTATTTT.

This clonotype was seen ten or more times. This sequence joins TRBV28 and TRBJ2-6; 8 bases are shared with TRBD2. CDR3 length: 16 amino acids. Trimming at V came to 5 bases and at J to 2 bases, leaving 5 bases not matched to a gene. Germline loops: CDR1 MDHEN, CDR2 SYDVKM. The CDR3 coding sequence is TGTGCCAGCAGTATGGGACTAGGACCTGGGGCCAACGTCCTGACTTTC. It is translated as CASSMGLGPGANVLTF.

This sequence joins TRBV7-6 and TRBJ2-3; no firm D call. The V and J ends lost 1 base and 1 base respectively, with 9 bases between them. There are 15 residues in the CDR3. Germline CDR1 SGHVS, CDR2 FNYEAQ. The CDR3 is CASSLGWSGTDTQYF. The CDR3, as DNA: TGTGCCAGCAGCTTAGGATGGTCGGGCACAGATACGCAGTATTTT.

This clonotype has at least ten counts. The chain employs TRBV14 and TRBJ2-1; 7 bases are shared with TRBD1. In germline, CDR1 is SGHDN, CDR2 FVKESK. The CDR3 is made up of 15 amino acids. Losses at the gene ends were 5 bases for V and 8 bases for J; bases not matched to a gene: 12. In nucleotides, the CDR3 is TGTGCCAGCAGCAAGAGGGGGCCGGGTAGTGATGAGCAGTTCTTC. Amino acid sequence: CASSKRGPGSDEQFF.

This clonotype was seen at least ten times. J is TRBJ2-7 and V is TRBV7-2, with 8 bases that match TRBD2. The CDR3 is 15 residues long. Per the germline V gene, CDR1 is SGHTA and CDR2 is FQGNSA. The trim removed 1 base at V and 3 bases at J, leaving 5 bases unmatched. The chain's CDR3 is CASSLVAGGIYEQYF. As DNA, the CDR3 is TGTGCCAGCAGCTTAGTGGCGGGGGGAATCTACGAGCAGTACTTC. Full variable domain (remainder filled in from reference TRBV7-2 and TRBJ2-7): GAGVSQSPSNKVTEKGKDVELRCDPISGHTALYWYRQSLGQGLEFLIYFQGNSAPDKSGLPSDRFSAERTGGSVSTLTIQRTQQEDSAVYLCASSLVAGGIYEQYFGPGTRLTVT.